This T cell receptor beta chain derives from a study of early T cells in non-severe SARS-CoV-2 infection. Study information: The study sequenced bulk RNA from unsorted whole blood, with chains unpaired.

TCRdb ran MiXCR on the 5' RACE reads and lists one entry per CDR3 protein. The profile shows about 110,000 distinct CDR3 sequences, about an eighth of them singletons. Germline V CDR1 and CDR2: SQVTM, ANQGSEA. V was pared by 7 bases and J by 5 bases, with 3 bases of the junction left unmatched. The CDR3 runs 12 residues. The source is an adult who was a healthcare worker with PCR-confirmed SARS-CoV-2 infection or an uninfected control (not recorded which). The rearrangement links TRBV29-1 to TRBJ2-5, with 11 bases identical to TRBD1. The sequenced material came from whole blood. The CDR3 DNA follows: TGCAGCGGCGGGACAGGGGGGGAGACCCAGTACTTC. Translated, it gives CSGGTGGETQYF.